The next 27 T cell receptor beta chains were all read from a single sample in a study of breast tumors, draining lymph nodes, adjacent tissues. A single record per CDR3 protein comes from TCRdb applying MiXCR to the multiplex PCR reads. The table records about 13,000 distinct CDR3 sequences, about three fifths of them present only once. The sequenced sample consisted of tumor-adjacent breast tissue. Source of these receptors: a female donor with breast cancer. Some clones in this sample may be carry-over from other donors' samples.

Details on this clonotype: This CDR3 fails to terminate in the conserved phenylalanine or tryptophan, so it likely reflects a read error. This rearrangement joins TRBV7-9 to TRBJ2-7, with D unresolved. V was pared by 2 bases and J by 9 bases, with 11 bases between. In germline, CDR1 is SEHNR, CDR2 FQNEAQ (reference sequence). This CDR3 is 12 amino acids long. The CDR3 DNA is TGTGCCAGCAGCTTACAAGACCTCGTGCAGTACTTG. Its protein is CASSLQDLVQYL.

The chain is built from TRBV19 and TRBJ2-3; no definite D call. Trimming cost V 1 base and J 5 bases, with 10 bases left between them. There are 14 residues in the CDR3. The germline CDR1 and CDR2 sequences are LNHDA and SQIVND (reference sequence). This CDR3 reads CASSIGRRVDTQYF. Here the CDR3 DNA reads TGTGCCAGTAGTATAGGTCGTCGGGTAGATACGCAGTATTTT.

This chain uses TRBV2 with TRBJ1-2, with 7 bases matching TRBD1. The CDR3 is made up of 12 amino acids. Germline V lookup: CDR1 SNHLY, CDR2 FYNNEI. Unmatched junction bases numbered 5, after V lost 6 bases and J lost 7 bases. The CDR3 nucleotides read TGTGCCAGCAGAATACGACAGGGTGGCTACACCTTC. Translation gives CASRIRQGGYTF. Supplemented by reference TRBV2 and TRBJ1-2, the full variable domain reads EPEVTQTPSHQVTQMGQEVILRCVPISNHLYFYWYRQILGQKVEFLVSFYNNEISEKSEIFDDQFSVERPDGSNFTLKIRSTKLEDSAMYFCASRIRQGGYTFGSGTRLTVV.

The J gene is TRBJ1-6, the V gene TRBV7-8, with D tentatively TRBD1 (6 bases). Trimming took 4 bases from V and 13 from J, leaving 23 bases between them. Germline V lookup: CDR1 SGHVS, CDR2 FQNEAQ. The CDR3 runs 16 residues. In DNA form, the CDR3 reads TGTGCCAGCAGCTCAAAAAAGGGGGTGGGTAATTTCCCCCTCCACTTT. Translation gives CASSSKKGVGNFPLHF.

The chain carries TRBV6-5 and TRBJ1-2, with D possibly being TRBD1 (5 bases). CDR3 length: 13 residues. Per germline, CDR1 MNHEY and CDR2 SVGAGI. V was trimmed by 5 bases and J by 4 bases, leaving 11 bases between them. The DNA of the CDR3 is TGTGCCAGCAGTCCGGGGGAACTCTATGGCTACACCTTC. Encoded protein: CASSPGELYGYTF.

On this clonotype: No conserved phenylalanine or tryptophan ends this CDR3, so it is likely a read error. The rearrangement joins TRBV24-1 to TRBJ1-1, with a tentative D call TRBD1 (5 bases). CDR3 size: 13 residues. V lost 6 bases, J lost 3 bases, and 10 bases lay in between. Germline values: CDR1 KGHDR, CDR2 SFDVKD. The CDR3 DNA sequence: TGTGCCACCAGTAGAGGGGTCGACACTGAAGCTTTCTCT. Translated: CATSRGVDTEAFS.

The chain links TRBV15 to TRBJ1-1; 10 positions agree with TRBD1. After removal of 2 bases from V and 4 bases from J, the junction contained 7 bases not matched to a gene. The CDR3 has 16 residues. Germline CDR1 and CDR2: LNHNV and YYDKDF (reference sequence). Here the CDR3 DNA reads TGTGCCACCAGCAGATCCGGTGGACAGGGGGTCACTGAAGCTTTCTTT. Translating gives CATSRSGGQGVTEAFF.

In its sample, this clonotype is medium-sized. The chain recombines TRBV7-2 with TRBJ2-7, with TRBD1 matching over 11 bases. Unmatched junction bases numbered 8, after V lost 5 bases and J lost 2 bases. The CDR3 sequence is 16 residues long. Germline V gives CDR1 SGHTA, CDR2 FQGNSA. The CDR3 DNA reads TGTGCCAGCAGCCCCCGGGACAGGGGGAGCGCCTACGAGCAGTACTTC. Translating gives CASSPRDRGSAYEQYF.

This clonotype is categorized as medium-sized. This rearrangement joins TRBV19 to TRBJ1-2; tentatively, D is TRBD1 (5 bases). Looked up from germline, CDR1 is LNHDA and CDR2 is SQIVND (reference sequence). The CDR3 runs 14 residues. The V end was cut by 3 bases, the J end by 3 bases, with 11 bases between. CDR3 loop: CASSISGVHYGYTF. CDR3 nucleotides: TGTGCCAGTAGTATTTCGGGGGTTCACTATGGCTACACCTTC.

The chain links TRBV9 to TRBJ1-3; D uncertain. V dropped 0 bases and J dropped 0 bases, with 7 bases sitting between them. Germline CDR1 reads SGDLS; CDR2 reads YYNGEE. The CDR3 sequence is 15 residues long. CDR3 nucleotides: TGTGCCAGCAGCGTAGGAGGGTACTCTGGAAACACCATATATTTT. It yields the protein CASSVGGYSGNTIYF.

The chain joins TRBV7-2 to TRBJ2-7; D might be TRBD2 (6 bases). Germline V gene data show CDR1 as SGHTA and CDR2 as FQGNSA. The CDR3 consists of 12 residues. Trimming stripped 1 base from V and 9 bases from J, with 10 bases between. The CDR3: CASSLGLGGQYF. CDR3 sequence (DNA): TGTGCCAGCAGCTTAGGTCTGGGGGGGCAGTACTTC.

This rearrangement joins TRBV24-1 to TRBJ1-3; D is unclear. Between the trimmed V and J ends, which lost 4 bases and 3 bases, there was a span of 6 bases. Germline V CDR1 and CDR2: KGHDR, SFDVKD. This CDR3 has 13 residues. CDR3 DNA sequence: TGTGCCACCAGTGAGCGAAATGGAAACACCATATATTTT. Translating it yields CATSERNGNTIYF.

This clonotype was observed a single time. The J gene is TRBJ1-2, the V gene TRBV4-2, with TRBD1 identical over 10 bases. The junction had 4 bases not matched to a gene; V was cut back by 0 bases and J by 0 bases. The germline CDR1 and CDR2 sequences are LGHNA and YNFKEQ. The CDR3 extends over 17 amino acids. CDR3 nucleotide sequence: TGTGCCAGCAGCCAAGATGGGGGACAGGGGTCTAACTATGGCTACACCTTC. It translates to CASSQDGGQGSNYGYTF.

The chain combines TRBV19 with TRBJ1-2, with D uncertain. V lost 1 base and J lost 0, with 15 bases in between. Germline V gene lookup returns CDR1 LNHDA and CDR2 SQIVND (reference sequence). There are 17 residues in the CDR3. The CDR3 reads CASSIVGLSTANYGYTF. Written as DNA, the CDR3 is TGTGCCAGTAGTATAGTAGGACTGTCAACAGCTAACTATGGCTACACCTTC.

The chain joins TRBV29-1 to TRBJ1-2; TRBD1 matches at 7 bases. Germline CDR1 SQVTM, CDR2 ANQGSEA. The J segment lost 4 bases and the V segment lost 6 bases, leaving 5 bases of the junction unmatched. CDR3 length equals 12 residues. The CDR3 nucleotides are TGCAGCGTGAAGGGACAGCTCTATGGCTACACCTTC. Translated, it gives CSVKGQLYGYTF.

The V and J genes are TRBV28 and TRBJ1-1, with no clear D. The V gene lost 5 bases and the J gene lost 1 base, with 17 bases spanning the gap. The CDR3 sequence is 16 residues long. Germline CDR1 is MDHEN and CDR2 is SYDVKM. The CDR3 bases are TGTGCCAGCAGTCCAAGCCCATTTCCCGAGAACACTGAAGCTTTCTTT. This codes for CASSPSPFPENTEAFF.

This clonotype showed up many times. The chain joins TRBV7-9 to TRBJ1-1; D possibly corresponds to TRBD1 (5 bases). From germline, CDR1 is SEHNR and CDR2 FQNEAQ (reference sequence). Trimming removed 3 bases at V and 4 bases at J, with 12 bases between. The CDR3 runs to 14 residues. CDR3 residues: CASSLSGSGTEAFF. In nucleotides, the CDR3 is TGTGCCAGCAGCTTGTCAGGGTCGGGCACTGAAGCTTTCTTT.

The chain carries TRBV12-3 or TRBV12-4 and TRBJ1-2; 7 positions match TRBD1. This CDR3 region has 14 residues. The junction had 13 bases not matched to a gene; V was cut back by 3 bases and J by 12 bases. The chain's CDR3 is CASSLGTNLGGHTF. In DNA form, the CDR3 reads TGTGCCAGCAGTTTGGGAACTAATCTAGGGGGCCACACCTTC.

The sample holds many counts of this clonotype. The V and J genes are TRBV5-1 and TRBJ2-2; 12 positions match TRBD2. The germline gives CDR1 SGHRS, CDR2 YFSETQ. V trimming: 4 bases; J trimming: 5 bases; junction bases outside the gene matches: 3. The CDR3 length is 15 residues. CDR3 DNA: TGCGCCAGCAGCCAAGGACTAGCGGGAACCGGGGAGCTGTTTTTT. Its translation: CASSQGLAGTGELFF.

This clonotype was observed once. This rearrangement joins TRBV7-3 to TRBJ2-7; 10 bases line up with TRBD1. V shed 5 bases and J 6 bases; nucleotides not matched to a gene: 7. The germline V gene has CDR1 SGHTA and CDR2 FQGTGA. The CDR3 consists of 14 residues. CDR3 nucleotide sequence: TGTGCCAGCAGCCCGTCCGGACAGGGGGGCGAGCAGTACTTC. It yields the protein CASSPSGQGGEQYF. Drawing the rest from reference TRBV7-3 and TRBJ2-7, the complete variable domain is GAGVSQTPSNKVTEKGKYVELRCDPISGHTALYWYRQSLGQGPEFLIYFQGTGAADDSGLPNDRFFAVRPEGSVSTLKIQRTERGDSAVYLCASSPSGQGGEQYFGPGTRLTVT.

As concerns this clonotype: Without the conserved terminal phenylalanine or tryptophan, this CDR3 likely stems from a read error. V usage is TRBV7-9 and J usage is TRBJ1-6; a possible D gene is TRBD1 (5 bases). Germline lookup yields CDR1 SEHNR and CDR2 FQNEAQ (reference sequence). The CDR3 is made up of 17 amino acids. CDR3 coding DNA: TGTGCCAGCAGCTTTCAAGACTTGTTGGGGGTGAGGTCACCTCTCCACTCT. Protein product: CASSFQDLLGVRSPLHS.

The chain combines TRBV20-1 with TRBJ1-6, with no clear D. Germline CDR1 DFQATT, CDR2 SNEGSKA (reference sequence). Trimming pared 3 bases from V and 9 bases from J, leaving 12 bases between. This CDR3 has 13 amino acids. The CDR3 DNA reads TGCAGTGCTAGTGTAGGTGGTCCTTCACCCCTCCACTTT. Its protein is CSASVGGPSPLHF.

The chain recombines TRBV5-1 with TRBJ1-2; 7 positions agree with TRBD1. Germline loops: CDR1 SGHRS, CDR2 YFSETQ. This CDR3 is built from 15 residues. J was trimmed by 4 bases and V by 3 bases; bases with no gene match: 9. The chain's CDR3 is CASSSERGQSYGYTF. The CDR3 DNA sequence: TGCGCCAGCAGCTCCGAAAGGGGACAGTCCTATGGCTACACCTTC.

This clonotype has at least ten counts. The V gene is TRBV14, the J gene TRBJ2-3, with 9 nucleotides matching TRBD1. This CDR3 is built from 16 residues. V lost 0 bases and J lost 2; bases outside the gene matches: 3. The germline V gene has CDR1 SGHDN and CDR2 FVKESK. CDR3 DNA sequence: TGTGCCAGCAGCCAAGAAGGGACAGGGAACACAGATACGCAGTATTTT. This encodes CASSQEGTGNTDTQYF.

The chain carries TRBV2 and TRBJ1-6, with 10 bases lining up with TRBD1. From germline, CDR1 is SNHLY and CDR2 FYNNEI. The CDR3 runs to 14 residues. The V gene end was trimmed by 11 bases and the J gene end by 8 bases; junction bases not matched to a gene: 9. The CDR3 loop reads CASRQGAGYSPLHF. In DNA form, the CDR3 reads TGTGCCTCCCGACAGGGGGCGGGGTATTCACCCCTCCACTTT.

As for this clonotype: The junction departs from germline at one end; a sequencing error may be responsible. V gene TRBV20-1 combines with J gene TRBJ2-7; 10 nucleotides line up with TRBD2. This CDR3 has 14 residues. The germline V gene has CDR1 DFQATT and CDR2 SNEGSKA (reference sequence). In nucleotides, the CDR3 is TGCAGTGCTATTAGCGGGGGGATCCCCTACGAGCAGCACTTC. As protein: CSAISGGIPYEQHF.

This clonotype was detected many times. The rearrangement uses TRBV6-2 or TRBV6-3 and TRBJ2-1; maybe TRBD2 (6 bases). Germline V CDR1 and CDR2: MNHEY, SVGEGT. The CDR3 loop spans 16 amino acids. Deletions cut 4 bases from V and 3 bases from J, with 16 bases between. The CDR3 DNA reads TGTGCCAGCAGTTCCCCCCCGGGGGAGCTCTACAATGAGCAGTTCTTC. It is translated as CASSSPPGELYNEQFF.